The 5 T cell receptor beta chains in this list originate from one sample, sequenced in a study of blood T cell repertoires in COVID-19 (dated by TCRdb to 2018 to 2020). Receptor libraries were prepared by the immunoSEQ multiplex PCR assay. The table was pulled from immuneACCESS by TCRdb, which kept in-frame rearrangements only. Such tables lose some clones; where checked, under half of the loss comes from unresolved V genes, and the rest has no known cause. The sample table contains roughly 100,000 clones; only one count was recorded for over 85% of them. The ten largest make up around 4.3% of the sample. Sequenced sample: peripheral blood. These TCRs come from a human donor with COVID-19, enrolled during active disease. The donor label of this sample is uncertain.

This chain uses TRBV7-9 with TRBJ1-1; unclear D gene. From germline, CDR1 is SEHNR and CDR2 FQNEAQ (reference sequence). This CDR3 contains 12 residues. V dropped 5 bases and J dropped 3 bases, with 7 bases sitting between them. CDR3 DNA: TGTGCCAGCAGCCTGTTGTACACTGAAGCTTTCTTT. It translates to CASSLLYTEAFF.

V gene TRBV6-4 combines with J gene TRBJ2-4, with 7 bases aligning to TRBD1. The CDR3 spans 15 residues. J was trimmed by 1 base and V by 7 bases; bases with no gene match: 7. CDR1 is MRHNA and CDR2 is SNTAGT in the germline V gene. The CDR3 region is CASTFKQGAKNIQYF. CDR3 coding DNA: TGTGCCAGCACTTTCAAACAGGGGGCCAAAAACATTCAGTACTTC.

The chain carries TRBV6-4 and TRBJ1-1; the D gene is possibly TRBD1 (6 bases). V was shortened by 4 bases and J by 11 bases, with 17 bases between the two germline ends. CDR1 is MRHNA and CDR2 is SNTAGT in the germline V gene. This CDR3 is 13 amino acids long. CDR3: CASSGRRDMGAFF. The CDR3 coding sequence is TGTGCCAGCAGTGGGCGACGGGACATGGGGGCTTTCTTT.

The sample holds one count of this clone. CDR3 sequence (DNA): TGTGCCATCAAAGGTGACAGGGTTTATGGCTACACCTTC. Encoded protein: CAIKGDRVYGYTF. The V gene is TRBV10-3, the J gene TRBJ1-2; 7 bases map to TRBD1. V shed 7 bases, J shed 5 bases, and the junction held 7 bases outside the gene matches. The CDR3 is 13 amino acids. Germline V gives CDR1 ENHRY, CDR2 SYGVKD.

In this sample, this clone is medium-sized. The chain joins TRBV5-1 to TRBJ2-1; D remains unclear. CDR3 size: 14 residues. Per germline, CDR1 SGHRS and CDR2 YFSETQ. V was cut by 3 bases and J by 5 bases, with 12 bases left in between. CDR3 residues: CASSSRSTNNEQFF. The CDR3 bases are TGCGCCAGCAGCTCCCGCAGTACGAACAATGAGCAGTTCTTC. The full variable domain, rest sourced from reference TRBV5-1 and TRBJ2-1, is KAGVTQTPRYLIKTRGQQVTLSCSPISGHRSVSWYQQTPGQGLQFLFEYFSETQRNKGNFPGRFSGRQFSNSRSEMNVSTLELGDSALYLCASSSRSTNNEQFFGPGTRLTVL.